This is a list of T cell receptor beta chains from one sample in a study of tumor-infiltrating lymphocytes in primary liver carcinoma. TCRdb reanalysed the multiplex PCR reads using MiXCR and keeps one entry per CDR3 protein. Of 330,000 or so distinct CDR3 sequences in the sample, around three fifths were seen once. Sample: peripheral blood. These receptors were taken from a man in his forties or fifties with primary liver carcinoma and hepatitis B virus infection. Each CDR3 is given with its conserved first and last residue. D genes are given only for firm matches. Expanded clones are given a class, and other clones once, few, many or no size at all.

CASSAAVRSTGELFF | TGTGCCAGCAGTGCGGCGGTCCGATCCACCGGGGAGCTGTTTTTT | many | TRBV28 | NA | TRBJ2-2
CASSAQLAGAGDEQFF | TGTGCCAGCAGTGCCCAACTAGCGGGCGCGGGGGATGAGCAGTTCTTC | NA | TRBV6-1 | TRBD2 | TRBJ2-1
CAISESRIGGVPRAGDIQYF | TGTGCCATCAGTGAGTCGCGGATTGGCGGGGTACCTCGAGCTGGCGACATTCAGTACTTC | once | TRBV10-3 | NA | TRBJ2-4
CASSLERTEKLLF | TGTGCCAGCAGCTTGGAAAGAACTGAAAAACTGTTATTT | NA | TRBV11-2 | NA | TRBJ1-4
CASSPVQGGSSYEQYF | TGCGCCAGCAGCCCGGTCCAGGGGGGGAGCTCCTACGAGCAGTACTTC | NA | TRBV5-1 | NA | TRBJ2-7
CASSPARGHTEKLFF | TGTGCCAGCAGCCCCGCCCGAGGGCACACTGAAAAACTGTTTTTT | NA | TRBV7-9 | NA | TRBJ1-4
CVSGEATTGRGREQFF | TGTGTCAGCGGTGAAGCGACTACCGGGAGGGGGCGGGAGCAGTTCTTC | NA | TRBV6-1 | NA | TRBJ2-1
CSANFGTYEQYF | TGCAGCGCAAACTTTGGTACCTACGAGCAGTACTTC | once | TRBV29-1 | NA | TRBJ2-7
CASSPRTDYSMNTEAFF | TGTGCCAGCAGCCCCAGGACAGACTATTCCATGAACACTGAAGCTTTCTTT | few | TRBV7-8 | NA | TRBJ1-1
CVSSFRGNFYDQYF | TGTGTCAGCAGCTTTCGGGGCAATTTCTACGATCAGTACTTC | NA | TRBV11-2 | NA | TRBJ2-7
CANSLARFGYGQYF | TGTGCCAACAGCTTAGCCAGGTTCGGCTACGGGCAGTACTTC | NA | TRBV11-2 | NA | TRBJ2-7
CSVGREGLEQYF | TGCAGCGTTGGGAGGGAGGGGCTGGAGCAGTACTTC | many | TRBV29-1 | TRBD2 | TRBJ2-7
CASSHSVNTGELFF | TGCGCCAGCAGCCACAGCGTCAATACCGGGGAGCTGTTTTTT | NA | TRBV4-1 | NA | TRBJ2-2
CASSPDRVEQYF | TGTGCCAGCAGCCCGGACAGGGTCGAGCAATACTTC | NA | TRBV27 | TRBD1 | TRBJ2-7
CATSDSRDIRGGYTF | TGTGCCACCAGTGATTCGAGAGATATCAGGGGTGGCTACACCTTC | NA | TRBV24-1 | NA | TRBJ1-2
CVTSDLWGDRGETYSNQPRHF | TGTGTCACCAGTGATTTGTGGGGGGACAGGGGCGAAACTTATAGCAATCAGCCCCGGCATTTT | NA | TRBV24-1 | TRBD1 | TRBJ1-5
CASSSPRLATDNEQFF | TGTGCCAGCAGCTCCCCCCGCCTAGCGACTGACAATGAGCAGTTCTTC | many | TRBV11-3 | NA | TRBJ2-1
CASIFGLAGGETQYF | TGTGCCAGCATCTTTGGACTAGCGGGAGGGGAGACCCAGTACTTC | NA | TRBV5-6 | TRBD2 | TRBJ2-5
CTTSISGRASEQFF | TGTACCACCAGTATAAGCGGGAGGGCAAGTGAGCAGTTCTTC | once | TRBV24-1 | TRBD2 | TRBJ2-1
CASSGGRASEQYF | TGTGCCAGCAGTGGTGGCAGGGCTAGCGAGCAGTACTTC | many | TRBV6-6 | NA | TRBJ2-7
CASSLVDRLVWGYTF | TGTGCCAGCAGTTTAGTGGATAGGCTGGTGTGGGGCTACACCTTC | NA | TRBV11-2 | NA | TRBJ1-2
CASSPGQGIINEQFF | TGTGCCAGCAGCCCAGGACAGGGGATCATCAATGAGCAGTTCTTC | NA | TRBV5-4 | TRBD1 | TRBJ2-1
CASQELGQVSYEQYF | TGTGCCAGCCAAGAACTGGGACAGGTCTCCTACGAGCAGTACTTC | NA | TRBV28 | TRBD1 | TRBJ2-7
CASTPDRIPAGDKFWDYEQYF | TGTGCCAGCACCCCAGACAGGATACCAGCGGGAGATAAGTTCTGGGACTACGAGCAGTATTTC | once | TRBV11-2 | TRBD2 | TRBJ2-7
CASSQGQFGTQYF | TGTGCCAGCAGTCAGGGCCAGTTCGGTACGCAGTATTTT | many | TRBV28 | NA | TRBJ2-3
CASSLEGVSGNTIYF | TGTGCCAGCAGCCTGGAAGGGGTTTCGGGAAACACCATATATTTT | NA | TRBV5-5 | NA | TRBJ1-3
CASREGGAGGRNEQFF | TGTGCCAGCAGGGAGGGGGGGGCAGGTGGCCGGAATGAGCAGTTCTTC | NA | TRBV6-1 | NA | TRBJ2-1
CTSSPAGVSYEQYF | TGTACCAGCAGCCCAGCGGGGGTTTCCTACGAGCAGTACTTC | NA | TRBV7-9 | TRBD2 | TRBJ2-7
CASSSPRTGTNGVNEQFF | TGTGCCAGCAGCTCGCCCAGGACTGGGACTAACGGGGTCAATGAGCAGTTCTTC | few | TRBV7-8 | TRBD2 | TRBJ2-1
CASSLDAGRTDTQYF | TGCGCCAGCAGCTTGGACGCGGGGCGCACAGATACGCAGTATTTT | NA | TRBV5-1 | NA | TRBJ2-3
CSAHCGGGTREHYF | TGCAGCGCTCACTGCGGAGGCGGGACGAGGGAGCACTACTTC | NA | TRBV29-1 | NA | TRBJ2-7
CASSQVRLAGREETQYF | TGCGCCAGCAGCCAAGTCCGACTAGCGGGAAGGGAGGAGACCCAGTACTTC | NA | TRBV4-1 | TRBD2 | TRBJ2-5
CASSWGRALMKNCFF | NA | NA | TRBV5-5 | NA | TRBJ1-4
CASSLSPGTGAGEQFF | TGTGCCAGCAGCTTATCCCCCGGGACAGGGGCCGGGGAGCAGTTCTTC | many | TRBV11-3 | TRBD1 | TRBJ2-1
CASSPRSGSGNTIYF | TGTGCCAGCAGTCCCAGATCAGGTTCTGGAAACACCATATATTTT | many | TRBV12-3/TRBV12-4 | NA | TRBJ1-3
CSANDRVMNTEAFF | TGCAGTGCCAATGACAGGGTTATGAACACTGAAGCTTTCTTT | NA | TRBV20-1 | TRBD1 | TRBJ1-1
CASRATPGLQGYEQYF | TGTGCCAGCAGGGCAACCCCGGGATTACAGGGGTACGAGCAGTACTTC | many | TRBV6-1 | TRBD1 | TRBJ2-7
CTSSLVSLAGGPDTGELLF | TGTACCAGCAGCTTAGTTTCTCTAGCGGGAGGGCCCGACACCGGGGAGCTGTTATTT | NA | TRBV11-2 | TRBD2 | TRBJ2-2
CASSVEHQNTGELFF | TGCGCCAGCAGCGTGGAGCATCAGAACACCGGGGAGCTGTTTTTT | NA | TRBV4-1 | NA | TRBJ2-2
CASSSLTSGGDIQYF | TGTGCCAGCAGTTCCCTCACTAGCGGAGGGGACATTCAGTACTTC | many | TRBV6-5 | TRBD2 | TRBJ2-4
CVSSSTSGSYNVQFF | TGTGTCAGCAGCAGTACTAGCGGATCCTACAATGTGCAGTTCTTC | NA | TRBV11-2 | TRBD2 | TRBJ2-1
CASSLSGISYEQCF | TGTGCCAGCAGCCTCTCCGGGATTTCCTACGAGCAGTGCTTC | NA | TRBV7-9 | NA | TRBJ2-7
CVSSRGQGDLYEQYF | TGTGTCAGCAGCAGAGGACAGGGGGACCTCTACGAGCAGTACTTC | NA | TRBV5-4 | TRBD1 | TRBJ2-7
CASSQVQGSGANVLTF | TGCGCCAGCAGCCAAGTACAGGGCTCTGGGGCCAACGTCCTGACTTTC | NA | TRBV4-1 | NA | TRBJ2-6
CAWSVSHVVNGQFF | TGTGCCTGGAGTGTGAGTCATGTGGTAAATGGGCAGTTCTTC | NA | TRBV30 | NA | TRBJ2-1
CASSLVNNEQFF | TGTGCCAGCAGCTTGGTCAACAATGAGCAGTTCTTC | once | TRBV7-9 | NA | TRBJ2-1
CASSYSTLSVTGELFF | TGTGCCAGCAGTTACTCAACCCTTAGCGTCACCGGGGAGCTGTTTTTT | NA | TRBV6-2/TRBV6-3 | NA | TRBJ2-2
CASSLGQYNEQFF | TGTGCCAGCAGCTTGGGACAGTACAATGAGCAGTTCTTC | NA | TRBV5-4 | NA | TRBJ2-1
CASFPGTVNSNQPQHF | TGTGCCAGCTTTCCAGGGACAGTCAATAGCAATCAGCCCCAGCATTTT | NA | TRBV12-3/TRBV12-4 | TRBD1 | TRBJ1-5
CASTLLDSGGTQYF | TGTGCCAGCACTCTCCTGGACTCGGGAGGGACCCAGTACTTC | NA | TRBV11-2 | TRBD2 | TRBJ2-5
CASSLERLETQYF | TGTGCCAGCAGCTTAGAGAGACTAGAGACCCAGTACTTC | many | TRBV11-2 | NA | TRBJ2-5
CASSQGRREANYGYTF | TGTGCCAGCAGCCAGGGACGCCGGGAAGCTAACTATGGCTACACCTTC | many | TRBV6-2/TRBV6-3 | NA | TRBJ1-2
CASNLDGGRYGYTF | TGTGCCAGCAACTTAGATGGGGGTCGATATGGCTACACCTTC | few | TRBV11-2 | NA | TRBJ1-2
CASSWVLAGGHYEQYF | TGTGCCAGCAGCTGGGTACTAGCGGGAGGGCACTACGAGCAGTACTTC | once | TRBV5-6 | TRBD2 | TRBJ2-7
CASRNRGRGGYGYTF | TGTGCCAGCAGAAATAGGGGACGGGGGGGCTATGGCTACACCTTC | NA | TRBV6-5 | NA | TRBJ1-2
CASSLIWTGEETQYF | TGTGCCAGCAGCTTAATCTGGACAGGGGAAGAGACCCAGTACTTC | many | TRBV11-2 | TRBD1 | TRBJ2-5
CASTKFWDFMTRELFF | TGTGCCAGCACCAAATTCTGGGACTTTATGACCAGGGAGCTGTTTTTT | NA | TRBV28 | NA | TRBJ2-2
CASSLLGSGNEQFF | TGTGCCAGCAGCCTACTGGGGTCAGGGAATGAGCAGTTCTTC | NA | TRBV7-9 | NA | TRBJ2-1
CAIRPTGGGNTIYF | TGTGCCATCAGACCGACAGGGGGAGGAAACACCATATATTTT | many | TRBV10-3 | TRBD1 | TRBJ1-3
CASNRQGYNEQFF | TGTGCCAGCAACAGACAGGGTTACAATGAGCAGTTCTTC | NA | TRBV6-5 | TRBD1 | TRBJ2-1